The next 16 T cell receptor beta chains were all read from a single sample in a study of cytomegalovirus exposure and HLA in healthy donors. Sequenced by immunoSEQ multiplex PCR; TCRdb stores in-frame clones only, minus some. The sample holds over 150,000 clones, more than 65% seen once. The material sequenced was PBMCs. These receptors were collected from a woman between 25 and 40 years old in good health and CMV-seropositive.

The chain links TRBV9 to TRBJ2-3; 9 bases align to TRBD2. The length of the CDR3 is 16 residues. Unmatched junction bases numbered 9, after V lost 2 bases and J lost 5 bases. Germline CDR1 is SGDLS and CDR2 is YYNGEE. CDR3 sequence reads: CASSVSPGLAEDTQYF. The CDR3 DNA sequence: TGTGCCAGCAGCGTGTCACCGGGACTAGCAGAAGATACGCAGTATTTT.

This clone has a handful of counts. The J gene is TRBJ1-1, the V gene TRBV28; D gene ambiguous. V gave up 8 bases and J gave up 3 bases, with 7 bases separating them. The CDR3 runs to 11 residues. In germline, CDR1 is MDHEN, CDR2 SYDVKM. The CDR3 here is CASLADTEAFF. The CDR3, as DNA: TGTGCCAGCCTGGCGGACACTGAAGCTTTCTTT. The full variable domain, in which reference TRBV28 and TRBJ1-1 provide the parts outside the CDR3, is DVKVTQSSRYLVKRTGEKVFLECVQDMDHENMFWYRQDPGLGLRLIYFSYDVKMKEKGDIPEGYSVSREKKERFSLILESASTNQTSMYLCASLADTEAFFGQGTRLTVV.

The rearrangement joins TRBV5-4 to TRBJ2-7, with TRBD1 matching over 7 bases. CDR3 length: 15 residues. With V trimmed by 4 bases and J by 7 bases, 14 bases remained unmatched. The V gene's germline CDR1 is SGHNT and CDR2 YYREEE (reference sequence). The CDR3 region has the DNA TGTGCCAGCAGCCATTCCGGGACAGCGGCCCGGGAGCAGTACTTC. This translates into CASSHSGTAAREQYF.

Here the CDR3 DNA reads TGTGCCAGCAGCCTCGACCCGACAGGTGTTGAGCAGTTCTTC. Amino acid sequence: CASSLDPTGVEQFF. The rearrangement joins TRBV28 to TRBJ2-1, with D possibly matching TRBD1 (6 bases). The CDR3 is 14 amino acids. V was pared by 6 bases and J by 9 bases, with 18 bases between. Germline V gene sequence: CDR1 MDHEN, CDR2 SYDVKM.

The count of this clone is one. The CDR3 sequence is CATRQGGLARTDTQYF. The CDR3 DNA follows: TGCGCCACCCGACAGGGCGGACTAGCGCGGACAGATACGCAGTATTTT. The V and J genes are TRBV5-1 and TRBJ2-3; 9 bases match TRBD2. Germline V gives CDR1 SGHRS, CDR2 YFSETQ. This CDR3 comprises 16 residues. Germline trimming cut 9 bases from V and 3 bases from J; bases unmatched to any gene: 14.

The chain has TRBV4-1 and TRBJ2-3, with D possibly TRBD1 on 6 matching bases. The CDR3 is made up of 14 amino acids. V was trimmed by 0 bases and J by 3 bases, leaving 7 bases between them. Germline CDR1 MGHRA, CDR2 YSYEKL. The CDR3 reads CASSQERGTDTQYF. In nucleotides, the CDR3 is TGCGCCAGCAGCCAAGAAAGGGGGACAGATACGCAGTATTTT.

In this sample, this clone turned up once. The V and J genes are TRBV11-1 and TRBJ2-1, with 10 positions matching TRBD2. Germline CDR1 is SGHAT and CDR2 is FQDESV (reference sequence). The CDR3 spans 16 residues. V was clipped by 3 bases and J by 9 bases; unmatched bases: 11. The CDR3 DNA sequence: TGTGCCAGCAGCTTGAACCCCGGGACTAGCGATGGTGAGCAGTTCTTC. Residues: CASSLNPGTSDGEQFF.

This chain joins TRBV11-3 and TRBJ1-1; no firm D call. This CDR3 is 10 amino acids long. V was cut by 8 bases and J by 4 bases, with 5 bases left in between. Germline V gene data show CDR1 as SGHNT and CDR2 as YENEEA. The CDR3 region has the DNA TGTGCCAGCCCGGGCACTGAAGCTTTCTTT. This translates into CASPGTEAFF.

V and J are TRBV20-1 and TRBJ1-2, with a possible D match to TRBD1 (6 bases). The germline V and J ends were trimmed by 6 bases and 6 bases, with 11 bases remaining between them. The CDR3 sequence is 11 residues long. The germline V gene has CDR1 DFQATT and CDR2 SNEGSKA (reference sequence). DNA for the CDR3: TGCAGTGCAGACGAGGGGGATGGCTACACCTTC. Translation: CSADEGDGYTF.

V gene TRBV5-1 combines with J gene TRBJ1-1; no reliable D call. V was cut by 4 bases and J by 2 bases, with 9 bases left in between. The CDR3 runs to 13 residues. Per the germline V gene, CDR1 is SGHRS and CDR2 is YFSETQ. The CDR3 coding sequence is TGCGCCAGCAGCCCGGGATCCAACACTGAAGCTTTCTTT. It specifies CASSPGSNTEAFF.

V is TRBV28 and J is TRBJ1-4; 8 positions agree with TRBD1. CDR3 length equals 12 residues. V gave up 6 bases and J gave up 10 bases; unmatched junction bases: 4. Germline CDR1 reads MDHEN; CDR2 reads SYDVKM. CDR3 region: CASRLQGGKLFF. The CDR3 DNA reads TGTGCCAGCAGACTACAGGGGGGAAAACTGTTTTTT.

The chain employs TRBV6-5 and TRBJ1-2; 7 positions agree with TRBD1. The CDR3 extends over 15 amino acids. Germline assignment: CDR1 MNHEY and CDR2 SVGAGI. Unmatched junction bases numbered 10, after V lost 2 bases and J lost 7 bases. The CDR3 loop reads CASSYREGGAGGYTF. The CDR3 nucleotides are TGTGCCAGCAGTTACCGAGAAGGGGGCGCCGGTGGCTACACCTTC.

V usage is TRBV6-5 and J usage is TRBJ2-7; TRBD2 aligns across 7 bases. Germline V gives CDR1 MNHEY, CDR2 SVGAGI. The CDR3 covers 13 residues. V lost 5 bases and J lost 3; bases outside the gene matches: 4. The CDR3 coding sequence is TGTGCCAGCAGTCGGACTAGTAACTACGAGCAGTACTTC. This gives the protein CASSRTSNYEQYF.

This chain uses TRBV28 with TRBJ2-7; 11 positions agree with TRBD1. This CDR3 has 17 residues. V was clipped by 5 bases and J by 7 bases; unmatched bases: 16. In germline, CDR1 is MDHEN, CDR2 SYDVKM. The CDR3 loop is CASSPSDGTGGNREQYF. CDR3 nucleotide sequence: TGTGCCAGCAGTCCCTCCGACGGGACAGGGGGAAACAGGGAGCAGTACTTC. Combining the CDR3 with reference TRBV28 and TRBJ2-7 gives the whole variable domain DVKVTQSSRYLVKRTGEKVFLECVQDMDHENMFWYRQDPGLGLRLIYFSYDVKMKEKGDIPEGYSVSREKKERFSLILESASTNQTSMYLCASSPSDGTGGNREQYFGPGTRLTVT.

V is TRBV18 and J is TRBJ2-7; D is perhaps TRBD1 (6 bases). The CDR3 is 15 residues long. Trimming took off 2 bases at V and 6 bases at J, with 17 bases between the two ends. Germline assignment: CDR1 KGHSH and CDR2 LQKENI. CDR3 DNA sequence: TGTGCCAGCTCACCAGGAAATCAGGGGCTGGGCGAGCAGTACTTC. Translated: CASSPGNQGLGEQYF. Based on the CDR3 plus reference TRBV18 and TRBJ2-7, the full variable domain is NAGVMQNPRHLVRRRGQEARLRCSPMKGHSHVYWYRQLPEEGLKFMVYLQKENIIDESGMPKERFSAEFPKEGPSILRIQQVVRGDSAAYFCASSPGNQGLGEQYFGPGTRLTVT.

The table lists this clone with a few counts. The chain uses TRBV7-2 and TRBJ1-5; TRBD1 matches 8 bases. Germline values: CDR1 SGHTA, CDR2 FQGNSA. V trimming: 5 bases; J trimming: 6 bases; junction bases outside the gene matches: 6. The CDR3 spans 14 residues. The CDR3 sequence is CASSPGTGRQPQHF. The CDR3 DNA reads TGTGCCAGCAGCCCAGGGACAGGTCGTCAGCCCCAGCATTTT.